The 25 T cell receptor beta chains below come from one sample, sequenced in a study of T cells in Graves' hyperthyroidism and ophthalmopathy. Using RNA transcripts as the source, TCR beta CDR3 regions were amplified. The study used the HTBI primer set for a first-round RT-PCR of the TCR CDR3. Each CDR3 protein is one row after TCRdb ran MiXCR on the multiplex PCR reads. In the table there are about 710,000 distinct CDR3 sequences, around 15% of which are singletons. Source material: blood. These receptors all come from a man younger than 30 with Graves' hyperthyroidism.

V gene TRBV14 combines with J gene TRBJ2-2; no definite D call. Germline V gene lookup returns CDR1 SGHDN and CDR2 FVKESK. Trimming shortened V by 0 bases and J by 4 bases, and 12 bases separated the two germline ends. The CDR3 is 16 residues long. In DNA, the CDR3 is TGTGCCAGCAGCCAAGACTCCCCGACCTTCACCGGGGAGCTGTTTTTT. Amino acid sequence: CASSQDSPTFTGELFF. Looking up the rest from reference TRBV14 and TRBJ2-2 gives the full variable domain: EAGVTQFPSHSVIEKGQTVTLRCDPISGHDNLYWYRRVMGKEIKFLLHFVKESKQDESGMPNNRFLAERTGGTYSTLKVQPAELEDSGVYFCASSQDSPTFTGELFFGEGSRLTVL.

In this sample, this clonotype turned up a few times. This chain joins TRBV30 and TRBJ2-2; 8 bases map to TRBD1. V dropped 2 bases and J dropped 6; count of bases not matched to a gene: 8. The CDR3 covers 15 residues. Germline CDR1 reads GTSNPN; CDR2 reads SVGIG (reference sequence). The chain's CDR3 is CAWSSGQGTAGELFF. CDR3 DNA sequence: TGTGCCTGGAGTTCTGGACAGGGAACTGCCGGGGAGCTGTTTTTT. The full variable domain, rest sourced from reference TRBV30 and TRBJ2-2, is SQTIHQWPATLVQPVGSPLSLECTVEGTSNPNLYWYRQAAGRGLQLLFYSVGIGQISSEVPQNLSASRPQDRQFILSSKKLLLSDSGFYLCAWSSGQGTAGELFFGEGSRLTVL.

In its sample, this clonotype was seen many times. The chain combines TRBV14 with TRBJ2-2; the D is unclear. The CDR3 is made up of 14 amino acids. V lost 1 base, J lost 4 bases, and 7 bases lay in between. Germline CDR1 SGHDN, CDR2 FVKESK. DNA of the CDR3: TGTGCCAGCAGCCAAGGGTGGGGCACCGGGGAGCTGTTTTTT. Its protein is CASSQGWGTGELFF.

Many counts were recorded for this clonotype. The CDR3 here is CASSPDPNTGELFF. The CDR3 bases are TGTGCCAGCAGCCCGGACCCGAACACCGGGGAGCTGTTTTTT. The rearrangement links TRBV3-1 to TRBJ2-2; D not resolved. The germline V and J ends were trimmed by 4 bases and 0 bases, with 6 bases remaining between them. Germline V lookup: CDR1 LGHDT, CDR2 YNNKEL (reference sequence). This CDR3 is built from 14 residues. The variable domain in full, with the rest retrieved from reference TRBV3-1 and TRBJ2-2, is DTAVSQTPKYLVTQMGNDKSIKCEQNLGHDTMYWYKQDSKKFLKIMFSYNNKELIINETVPNRFSPKSPDKAHLNLHINSLELGDSAVYFCASSPDPNTGELFFGEGSRLTVL.

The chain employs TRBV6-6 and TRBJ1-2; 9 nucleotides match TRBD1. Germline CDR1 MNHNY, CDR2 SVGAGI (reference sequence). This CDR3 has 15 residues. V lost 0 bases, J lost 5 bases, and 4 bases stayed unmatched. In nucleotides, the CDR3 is TGTGCCAGCAGTTACTCTCGGGACAGGGTTTATGGCTACACCTTC. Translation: CASSYSRDRVYGYTF.

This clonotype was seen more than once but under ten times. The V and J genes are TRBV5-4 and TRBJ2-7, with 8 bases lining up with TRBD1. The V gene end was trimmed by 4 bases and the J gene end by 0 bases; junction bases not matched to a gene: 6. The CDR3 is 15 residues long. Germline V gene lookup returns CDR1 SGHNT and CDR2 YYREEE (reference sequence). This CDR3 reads CASSRPDRVSYEQYF. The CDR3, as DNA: TGTGCCAGCAGCCGACCGGACAGGGTCTCCTACGAGCAGTACTTC.

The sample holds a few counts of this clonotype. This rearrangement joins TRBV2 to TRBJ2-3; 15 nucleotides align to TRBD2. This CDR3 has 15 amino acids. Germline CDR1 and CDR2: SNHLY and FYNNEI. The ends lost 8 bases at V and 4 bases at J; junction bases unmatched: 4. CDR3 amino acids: CASRTSGRAPDTQYF. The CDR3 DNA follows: TGTGCCAGCCGGACTAGCGGGAGGGCCCCAGATACGCAGTATTTT.

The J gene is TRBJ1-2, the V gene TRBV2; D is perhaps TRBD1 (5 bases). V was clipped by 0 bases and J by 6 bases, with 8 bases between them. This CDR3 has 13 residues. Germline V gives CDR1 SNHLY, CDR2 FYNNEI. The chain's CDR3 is CASSEAVGHGYTF. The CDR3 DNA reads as TGTGCCAGCAGTGAAGCGGTGGGACATGGCTACACCTTC.

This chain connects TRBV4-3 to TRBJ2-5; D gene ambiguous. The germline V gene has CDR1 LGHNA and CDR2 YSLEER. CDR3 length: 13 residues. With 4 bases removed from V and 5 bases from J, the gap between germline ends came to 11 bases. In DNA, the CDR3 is TGCGCCAGCAGCCTCTTTAGGCTGGAGACCCAGTACTTC. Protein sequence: CASSLFRLETQYF.

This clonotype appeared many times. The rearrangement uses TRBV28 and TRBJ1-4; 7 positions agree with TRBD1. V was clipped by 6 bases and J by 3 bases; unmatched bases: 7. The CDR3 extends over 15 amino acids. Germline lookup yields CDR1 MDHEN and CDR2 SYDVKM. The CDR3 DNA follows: TGTGCCAGCAGGAATGACAGGGAGCCTAATGAAAAACTGTTTTTT. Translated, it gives CASRNDREPNEKLFF.

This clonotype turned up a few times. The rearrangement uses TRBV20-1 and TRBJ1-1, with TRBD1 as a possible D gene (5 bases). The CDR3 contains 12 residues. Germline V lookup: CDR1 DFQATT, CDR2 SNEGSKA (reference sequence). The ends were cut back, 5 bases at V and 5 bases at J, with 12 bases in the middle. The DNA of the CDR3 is TGCAGTGCTCGCTATGGGACTACTGAAGCTTTCTTT. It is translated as CSARYGTTEAFF.

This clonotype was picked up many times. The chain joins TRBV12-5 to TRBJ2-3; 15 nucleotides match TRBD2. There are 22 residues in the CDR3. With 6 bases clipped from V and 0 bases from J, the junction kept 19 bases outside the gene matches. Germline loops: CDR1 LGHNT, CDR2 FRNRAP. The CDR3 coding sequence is TGTGCTAGTGGCATCACCCCCGGACTAGCGGGAGGGTCTCTTCCTAGCACAGATACGCAGTATTTT. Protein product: CASGITPGLAGGSLPSTDTQYF.

CDR3 in amino acids: CASSQGAKETQYF. CDR3 nucleotide sequence: TGCGCCAGCAGCCAAGGGGCCAAAGAGACCCAGTACTTC. The chain combines TRBV4-3 with TRBJ2-5, with D unresolved. CDR3 length equals 13 residues. V lost 1 base to trimming and J lost 3 bases, with 6 bases between them. Germline assignment: CDR1 LGHNA and CDR2 YSLEER.

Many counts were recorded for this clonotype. CDR3 sequence (DNA): TGTGCCATCAGCAAGGAGAAGCGGACTGAAGCTTTCTTT. Translating gives CAISKEKRTEAFF. This chain joins TRBV10-3 and TRBJ1-1, with no clear D. V lost 6 bases to trimming and J lost 5 bases, with 13 bases between them. Germline loops: CDR1 ENHRY, CDR2 SYGVKD. CDR3 length: 13 residues.

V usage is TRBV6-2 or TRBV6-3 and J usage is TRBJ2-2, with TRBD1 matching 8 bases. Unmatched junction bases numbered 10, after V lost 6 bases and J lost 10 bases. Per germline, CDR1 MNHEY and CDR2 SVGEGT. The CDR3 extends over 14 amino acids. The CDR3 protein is CASSDGTGYAELFF. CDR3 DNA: TGTGCCAGCAGCGACGGGACAGGATACGCGGAGCTGTTTTTT.

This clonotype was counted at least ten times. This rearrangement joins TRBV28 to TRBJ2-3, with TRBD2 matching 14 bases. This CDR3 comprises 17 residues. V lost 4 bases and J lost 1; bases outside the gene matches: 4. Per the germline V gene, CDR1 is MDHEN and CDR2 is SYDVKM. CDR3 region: CASSSRLAGGGTDTQYF. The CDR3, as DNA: TGTGCCAGCAGTTCCCGACTAGCGGGAGGGGGCACAGATACGCAGTATTTT.

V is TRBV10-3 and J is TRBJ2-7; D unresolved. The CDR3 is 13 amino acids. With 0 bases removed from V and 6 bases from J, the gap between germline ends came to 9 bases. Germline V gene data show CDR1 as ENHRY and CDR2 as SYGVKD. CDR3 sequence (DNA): TGTGCCATCAGTGAGTCGAGAGGAACCGAGCAGTACTTC. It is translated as CAISESRGTEQYF.

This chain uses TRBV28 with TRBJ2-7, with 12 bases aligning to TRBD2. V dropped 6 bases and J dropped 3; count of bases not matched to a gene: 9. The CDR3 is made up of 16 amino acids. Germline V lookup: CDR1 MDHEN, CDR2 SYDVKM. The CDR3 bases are TGTGCCAGCAGCTCCCCGGGACTAGCGGGCCGCTACGAGCAGTACTTC. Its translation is CASSSPGLAGRYEQYF.

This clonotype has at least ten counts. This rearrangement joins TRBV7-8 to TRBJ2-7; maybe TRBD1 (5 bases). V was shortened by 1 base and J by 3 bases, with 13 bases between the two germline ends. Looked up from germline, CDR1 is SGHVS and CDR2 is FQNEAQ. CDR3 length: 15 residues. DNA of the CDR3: TGTGCCAGCAGCTTAGGGGCAGGGCCCCTCTACGAGCAGTACTTC. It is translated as CASSLGAGPLYEQYF.

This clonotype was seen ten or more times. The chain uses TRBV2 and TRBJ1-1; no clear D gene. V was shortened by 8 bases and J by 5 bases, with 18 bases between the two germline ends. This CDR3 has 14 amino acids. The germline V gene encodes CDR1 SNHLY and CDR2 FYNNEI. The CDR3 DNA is TGTGCCAGCGGACCCCGCAGTACTGCGACTGAAGCTTTCTTT. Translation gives CASGPRSTATEAFF.

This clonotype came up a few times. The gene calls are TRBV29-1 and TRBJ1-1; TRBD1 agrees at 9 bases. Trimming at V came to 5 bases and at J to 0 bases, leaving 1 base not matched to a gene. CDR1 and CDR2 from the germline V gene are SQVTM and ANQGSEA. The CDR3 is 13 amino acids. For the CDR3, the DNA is TGCAGCGTTAACAGGGGGCTGAACACTGAAGCTTTCTTT. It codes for CSVNRGLNTEAFF.

This CDR3 reads CASSPKAGRDEQFF. CDR3 in DNA: TGTGCCAGCTCACCAAAGGCGGGAAGGGATGAGCAGTTCTTC. The chain carries TRBV18 and TRBJ2-1, with D maybe TRBD2 (6 bases). This CDR3 has 14 residues. Germline V gives CDR1 KGHSH, CDR2 LQKENI. V lost 2 bases, J lost 8 bases, and 13 bases lay in between.

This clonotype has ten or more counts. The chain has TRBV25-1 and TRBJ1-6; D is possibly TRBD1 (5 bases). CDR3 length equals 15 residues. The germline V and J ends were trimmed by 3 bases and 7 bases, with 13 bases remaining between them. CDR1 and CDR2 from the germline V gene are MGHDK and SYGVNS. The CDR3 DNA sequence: TGTGCCAGCAGTGATCCCAGGGCCCTAAATTCACCCCTCCACTTT. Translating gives CASSDPRALNSPLHF.

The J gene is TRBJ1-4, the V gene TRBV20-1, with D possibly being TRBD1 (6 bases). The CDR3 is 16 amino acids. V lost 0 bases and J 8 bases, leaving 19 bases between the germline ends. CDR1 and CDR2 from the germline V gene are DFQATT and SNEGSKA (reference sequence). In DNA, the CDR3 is TGCAGTGCTAGAGATCGCGGAACAGGGTGGGGGGAAAAACTGTTTTTT. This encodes CSARDRGTGWGEKLFF.

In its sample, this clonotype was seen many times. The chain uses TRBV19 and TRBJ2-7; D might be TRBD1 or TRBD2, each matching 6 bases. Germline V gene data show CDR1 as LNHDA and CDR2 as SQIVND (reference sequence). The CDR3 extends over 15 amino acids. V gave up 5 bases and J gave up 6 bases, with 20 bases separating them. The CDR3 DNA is TGTGCCAGTAGTCACTGGGGGGCCCTACGTTTCGAGCAGTACTTC. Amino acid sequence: CASSHWGALRFEQYF.